These 27 T cell receptor beta chains share one sample of origin, sequenced in a study of human T cells and chemical hapten exposure. Sample time point: healthy volunteer bleed at 2 weeks. Total RNA was isolated from unfractionated whole blood. From the RACE reads, TCRdb called clonotypes with MiXCR, one entry per CDR3 protein. The sample consists of about 130,000 distinct CDR3 sequences, about 9.4% of them appearing once. The sequencing sample was made of whole blood. Every receptor here comes from a male donor in good health. Some clones in this sample may be carry-over from other donors' samples.

In DNA, the CDR3 is TGTGCCAGCAGCCCCCCCGGTGTCTACGAGCAGTACTTC. Translated: CASSPPGVYEQYF. The V call is TRBV3-1, the J call TRBJ2-7; D unresolved. V lost 4 bases and J lost 3, with 10 bases in between. Germline assignment: CDR1 LGHDT and CDR2 YNNKEL (reference sequence). This CDR3 is 13 amino acids long.

The gene calls are TRBV6-6 and TRBJ2-1; D ambiguous. CDR1 MNHNY and CDR2 SVGAGI come from the germline V gene (reference sequence). The V end lost 0 bases, the J end lost 2 bases, and 11 bases lay between the germline ends. The CDR3 consists of 16 residues. CDR3 loop: CASSYSSSQTYNEQFF. The CDR3 DNA reads TGTGCCAGCAGTTACTCGTCCAGCCAAACCTACAATGAGCAGTTCTTC.

The genes are TRBV7-6 and TRBJ1-1, with D possibly matching TRBD1 (6 bases). The CDR3 is made up of 17 amino acids. The V gene's germline CDR1 is SGHVS and CDR2 FNYEAQ. V dropped 5 bases and J dropped 0 bases, with 19 bases sitting between them. Written as DNA, the CDR3 is TGTGCCAGCAGCCCGAGGGATTGGGGGCCCATGAACACTGAAGCTTTCTTT. Its translation is CASSPRDWGPMNTEAFF.

The chain carries TRBV27 and TRBJ1-2; D is possibly TRBD1 (5 bases). The CDR3 totals 13 residues. The germline CDR1 and CDR2 sequences are MNHEY and SMNVEV (reference sequence). Trimming pared 2 bases from V and 4 bases from J, leaving 8 bases between. CDR3 nucleotides: TGTGCCAGCAGTTTAGGGGCAGGCTATGGCTACACCTTC. It specifies CASSLGAGYGYTF.

This clonotype came up a few times. The V gene is TRBV27, the J gene TRBJ2-5; D is undetermined. The germline CDR1 and CDR2 sequences are MNHEY and SMNVEV (reference sequence). V lost 6 bases and J 2 bases, leaving 7 bases between the germline ends. This CDR3 is 12 amino acids long. The CDR3 region has the DNA TGTGCCAGCAGAACAAGACAAGAGACCCAGTACTTC. Its translation is CASRTRQETQYF.

This clonotype was observed a handful of times. The chain combines TRBV10-2 with TRBJ1-1; D is uncertain. Trimming removed 3 bases from V and 1 base from J, with 6 bases in between. Looked up from germline, CDR1 is WSHSY and CDR2 is SAAADI. CDR3 size: 13 residues. CDR3 protein: CASSDRRNTEAFF. The CDR3 DNA reads TGCGCCAGCAGTGATCGGAGGAACACTGAAGCTTTCTTT.

This clonotype showed up many times. The CDR3 DNA reads TGTGCCTGGAGTGTAAGGGCAGGGAACACTGAAGCTTTCTTT. It specifies CAWSVRAGNTEAFF. The chain is built from TRBV30 and TRBJ1-1; no definite D call. The CDR3 extends over 14 amino acids. Trimming removed 0 bases at V and 1 base at J, with 9 bases between. Germline CDR1 reads GTSNPN; CDR2 reads SVGIG (reference sequence).

The sample holds many counts of this clonotype. This chain joins TRBV7-2 and TRBJ2-7; D is ambiguous. This CDR3 region has 13 residues. Germline loops: CDR1 SGHTA, CDR2 FQGNSA. V lost 1 base and J 3 bases, leaving 7 bases between the germline ends. Here the CDR3 reads CASSLVSDYEQYF. CDR3 in DNA: TGTGCCAGCAGCTTAGTCAGTGACTACGAGCAGTACTTC.

The V gene is TRBV20-1, the J gene TRBJ1-5; a weak D match, TRBD1 (6 bases). The V gene lost 0 bases and the J gene lost 1 base, with 16 bases spanning the gap. The CDR3 loop spans 17 amino acids. Germline loops: CDR1 DFQATT, CDR2 SNEGSKA (reference sequence). The CDR3 protein is CSAREGRGAASNQPQHF. The CDR3, as DNA: TGCAGTGCTAGAGAAGGTCGGGGGGCGGCGAGCAATCAGCCCCAGCATTTT.

V gene TRBV12-3 or TRBV12-4 combines with J gene TRBJ1-2, with D hard to call. This CDR3 comprises 14 residues. With 3 bases removed from V and 4 bases from J, the gap between germline ends came to 12 bases. CDR3 bases: TGTGCCAGCAGTTTCGCTCTAAACGGCTATGGCTACACCTTC. It is translated as CASSFALNGYGYTF.

This clonotype turned up a few times. This sequence joins TRBV20-1 and TRBJ1-1, with D unclear. The germline gives CDR1 DFQATT, CDR2 SNEGSKA (reference sequence). The CDR3 covers 13 residues. Trimming cost V 0 bases and J 5 bases, with 10 bases left between them. Written as DNA, the CDR3 is TGCAGTGCTAGAGATAGGAGAGAGACTGAAGCTTTCTTT. Protein sequence: CSARDRRETEAFF.

V gene TRBV29-1 combines with J gene TRBJ2-1; D call uncertain. The V gene lost 2 bases and the J gene lost 2 bases, with 25 bases spanning the gap. The CDR3 totals 19 residues. CDR1 and CDR2 (germline): SQVTM, ANQGSEA. The CDR3 DNA sequence: TGCAGCGTTGAACCTGGCCCTGACCTCCGAGAGGCCACCTACAATGAGCAGTTCTTC. Encoded protein: CSVEPGPDLREATYNEQFF.

This chain links TRBV9 with TRBJ2-1; 8 bases map to TRBD2. Germline CDR1 is SGDLS and CDR2 is YYNGEE. The V gene end was trimmed by 2 bases and the J gene end by 3 bases; junction bases not matched to a gene: 1. This CDR3 region has 14 residues. CDR3 region: CASSVSGGYNEQFF. CDR3 coding DNA: TGTGCCAGCAGCGTCAGCGGGGGCTACAATGAGCAGTTCTTC.

V usage is TRBV5-1 and J usage is TRBJ1-1; D unresolved. There are 13 residues in the CDR3. Between the trimmed V and J ends, which lost 0 bases and 8 bases, there was a span of 11 bases. Germline CDR1 SGHRS, CDR2 YFSETQ. CDR3 sequence reads: CASSLDSSMEAFF. The CDR3 DNA reads TGCGCCAGCAGCTTGGACAGTTCGATGGAAGCTTTCTTT.

This clonotype was seen only a few times. The chain recombines TRBV20-1 with TRBJ2-5; D unresolved. Between the trimmed V and J ends, which lost 5 bases and 1 base, there was a span of 8 bases. Germline V CDR1 and CDR2: DFQATT, SNEGSKA (reference sequence). The CDR3 extends over 12 amino acids. CDR3 region: CSARRTQETQYF. The DNA for the CDR3 is TGCAGTGCTCGACGGACCCAAGAGACCCAGTACTTC.

The rearrangement joins TRBV12-3 or TRBV12-4 to TRBJ1-4; 7 positions match TRBD1. Losses at the gene ends were 5 bases for V and 4 bases for J; bases not matched to a gene: 4. The CDR3 has 14 amino acids. In nucleotides, the CDR3 is TGTGCCAGCAGTCTGGGACAGCATAATGAAAAACTGTTTTTT. It encodes CASSLGQHNEKLFF.

This rearrangement joins TRBV19 to TRBJ2-1; D possibly corresponds to TRBD1 (5 bases). Germline V gene sequence: CDR1 LNHDA, CDR2 SQIVND (reference sequence). CDR3 length equals 14 residues. V dropped 5 bases and J dropped 3 bases, with 11 bases sitting between them. CDR3: CASSGAAVYNEQFF. CDR3 DNA sequence: TGTGCCAGTAGTGGGGCGGCCGTCTACAATGAGCAGTTCTTC.

This clonotype was detected many times. V usage is TRBV4-2 and J usage is TRBJ2-7; TRBD1 is a possible D gene (6 bases). Per the germline V gene, CDR1 is LGHNA and CDR2 is YNFKEQ. Trimming shortened V by 1 base and J by 8 bases, and 9 bases separated the two germline ends. The length of the CDR3 is 12 residues. The CDR3 protein is CASSQGGGKQYF. The DNA of the CDR3 is TGTGCCAGCAGCCAAGGAGGGGGTAAGCAGTACTTC.

The V and J genes are TRBV20-1 and TRBJ2-3, with 14 bases identical to TRBD2. This CDR3 has 16 amino acids. Trimming removed 3 bases from V and 7 bases from J; junction bases left unmatched: 9. Per the germline V gene, CDR1 is DFQATT and CDR2 is SNEGSKA (reference sequence). The CDR3 nucleotides are TGCAGTGCTAGTTTCGGGACTAGCGGGAGCATTAATACGCAGTATTTT. It yields the protein CSASFGTSGSINTQYF.

The CDR3 DNA follows: TGTGCCAGCAGCTCCGGGACGTCTAGCAATCAGCCCCAGCATTTT. Amino acids: CASSSGTSSNQPQHF. J is TRBJ1-5 and V is TRBV7-9; D might be TRBD1 (5 bases). The CDR3 consists of 15 residues. The V gene lost 4 bases and the J gene lost 0 bases, with 10 bases spanning the gap. Looked up from germline, CDR1 is SEHNR and CDR2 is FQNEAQ (reference sequence).

The genes are TRBV6-5 and TRBJ2-3; D could derive from TRBD1 or TRBD2 (6 bases each). This CDR3 spans 16 amino acids. CDR1 is MNHEY, CDR2 SVGAGI, per germline. V was pared by 6 bases and J by 0 bases, with 16 bases between. The CDR3 nucleotides read TGTGCCAGCAGCCTACAGGGCGGGATCAGCACAGATACGCAGTATTTT. It yields the protein CASSLQGGISTDTQYF.

The V gene is TRBV12-5, the J gene TRBJ1-1; D not resolved. Germline loops: CDR1 LGHNT, CDR2 FRNRAP. Trimming removed 6 bases at V and 4 bases at J, with 12 bases between. This CDR3 has 13 amino acids. CDR3 amino acids: CASGLQSLTEAFF. The CDR3 DNA is TGTGCTAGTGGCCTCCAGAGTCTCACTGAAGCTTTCTTT.

This clonotype was seen at least ten times. This chain joins TRBV12-3 or TRBV12-4 and TRBJ2-7, with D maybe TRBD1 (5 bases). Between the trimmed V and J ends, which lost 7 bases and 3 bases, there was a span of 10 bases. The CDR3 spans 12 residues. The CDR3 sequence: CASTQGDYEQYF. The DNA for the CDR3 is TGTGCCAGCACTCAGGGTGACTACGAGCAGTACTTC.

The table lists this clonotype with a few counts. V gene TRBV13 combines with J gene TRBJ1-2; TRBD1 matches at 7 bases. The CDR3 contains 15 residues. Losses at the gene ends were 3 bases for V and 8 bases for J; bases not matched to a gene: 12. The V gene's germline CDR1 is PRHDT and CDR2 FYEKMQ (reference sequence). The CDR3 DNA reads as TGTGCCAGCAGCTTCTTTGGACAGGCCGAGAAGGGCTACACCTTC. Its protein is CASSFFGQAEKGYTF.

This clonotype was observed at least ten times. The CDR3 protein is CASSHTGGVADTQYF. In DNA form, the CDR3 reads TGTGCCAGCAGTCATACGGGGGGAGTGGCAGATACGCAGTATTTT. The chain carries TRBV12-3 or TRBV12-4 and TRBJ2-3; TRBD2 matches 7 bases. J was trimmed by 4 bases and V by 5 bases; bases with no gene match: 9. The CDR3 consists of 15 residues.

The CDR3 DNA sequence: TGCGCCAGCAGCCAACCTGGACAGGGGTTGGGCAATGAGCAGTTCTTC. Amino acid sequence: CASSQPGQGLGNEQFF. The chain links TRBV4-1 to TRBJ2-1; 9 nucleotides match TRBD1. Trimming at V came to 2 bases and at J to 6 bases, leaving 8 bases not matched to a gene. Germline CDR1 MGHRA, CDR2 YSYEKL. This CDR3 comprises 16 residues.

In nucleotides, the CDR3 is TGTGCCAGCAGCCCCTCCCCAACTAGCGGGGGGGCCCTCAACTACGAGCAGTACTTC. Amino acid sequence: CASSPSPTSGGALNYEQYF. V and J are TRBV7-6 and TRBJ2-7; 13 bases are a match to TRBD2. The CDR3 spans 19 residues. CDR1 is SGHVS and CDR2 is FNYEAQ in the germline V gene. Losses at the gene ends were 5 bases for V and 3 bases for J; bases not matched to a gene: 16.